Following are 24 T cell receptor beta chains from one sample sequenced in a study of blood T cells in healthy people across ages. With a J-beta primer mix and a sample-barcoded 5' primer, a second PCR ran roughly 7 to 11 cycles. A single record per CDR3 protein comes from TCRdb applying MiXCR to the 5' RACE reads. Among 800,000 to 950,000 distinct CDR3 sequences listed, approximately 35% were seen once. Source material: blood. The source of these receptors is a man younger than 35 in good health.

The V call is TRBV29-1, the J call TRBJ1-2, with D uncertain. V lost 1 base, J lost 6 bases, and 12 bases lay in between. Germline V CDR1 and CDR2: SQVTM, ANQGSEA. The CDR3 is made up of 13 amino acids. Written as DNA, the CDR3 is TGCAGCGTTGAAGGGTCCGGACCCGATGGCTACACCTTC. Its protein is CSVEGSGPDGYTF.

Of note for this clonotype: A much larger clone differs from this one at a single base, so this may be a read error. The chain employs TRBV20-1 and TRBJ2-5, with 8 bases identical to TRBD2. CDR3 length: 15 residues. Trimming at V came to 0 bases and at J to 0 bases, leaving 3 bases not matched to a gene. The germline V gene encodes CDR1 DFQATT and CDR2 SNEGSKA (reference sequence). CDR3 coding DNA: TGCAGTGCTAGAGATGAACTAGCGGACCAAGAGACCCAGTACTTC. It specifies CSARDELADQETQYF.

The genes are TRBV7-9 and TRBJ2-1, with TRBD2 matching over 7 bases. With 5 bases clipped from V and 1 base from J, the junction kept 11 bases outside the gene matches. Germline V gene lookup returns CDR1 SEHNR and CDR2 FQNEAQ (reference sequence). The CDR3 is made up of 17 amino acids. CDR3 in amino acids: CASSGGGQDASYNEQFF. The CDR3, as DNA: TGTGCCAGCAGCGGGGGAGGGCAGGACGCGTCCTACAATGAGCAGTTCTTC.

V usage is TRBV4-2 and J usage is TRBJ2-1, with 8 bases fitting TRBD2. The end of the DNA fits TRBJ2-7 better, so the J call may be wrong. The CDR3 extends over 16 amino acids. CDR1 is LGHNA and CDR2 is YNFKEQ in the germline V gene. The CDR3 sequence is CASSQRLAPPYNEQYF. CDR3 DNA: TGTGCCAGCAGCCAGAGACTAGCGCCTCCCTACAATGAGCAGTACTTC.

This clonotype was found a few times. The chain is built from TRBV29-1 and TRBJ2-3, with D possibly TRBD1 on 5 matching bases. Germline loops: CDR1 SQVTM, CDR2 ANQGSEA. CDR3 size: 14 residues. V lost 6 bases, J lost 10 bases, and 23 bases lay in between. Here the CDR3 DNA reads TGCAGCGTGGTCGTAAGGACACCCAAAGGATCGCAGTATTTT. This sequence encodes CSVVVRTPKGSQYF.

This clonotype appeared once. The chain uses TRBV2 and TRBJ1-2; 7 nucleotides align to TRBD1. Germline V lookup: CDR1 SNHLY, CDR2 FYNNEI. V shed 6 bases, J shed 8 bases, and the junction held 9 bases outside the gene matches. The length of the CDR3 is 13 residues. CDR3 protein: CASRRNRGTGYTF. The CDR3 DNA reads TGTGCCAGCAGGCGAAACAGGGGTACCGGCTACACCTTC.

The chain carries TRBV21-1 and TRBJ1-1. TRBV21-1 is a recognized pseudogene. The CDR3 runs to 17 residues. In nucleotides, the CDR3 is TGTGCCAGCAGCGGGGCCCATGGGCTCTATATGGGGACTGAAGCTTTCTTT. This codes for CASSGAHGLYMGTEAFF.

The V call is TRBV5-1, the J call TRBJ1-1; tentative D call: TRBD1 (5 bases). V was cut by 6 bases and J by 2 bases, with 11 bases left in between. This CDR3 has 13 residues. Germline V gene lookup returns CDR1 SGHRS and CDR2 YFSETQ. CDR3 region: CASKRDGNTEAFF. The CDR3, as DNA: TGCGCCAGCAAACGGGACGGAAACACTGAAGCTTTCTTT.

This clonotype was detected a few times. The chain couples TRBV7-2 to TRBJ1-1; TRBD1 might be the D (6 bases). The V gene lost 6 bases and the J gene lost 0 bases, with 14 bases spanning the gap. CDR1 is SGHTA and CDR2 is FQGNSA in the germline V gene. The CDR3 is made up of 15 amino acids. DNA of the CDR3: TGTGCCAGCAGTTCCCCACAGGGAATGAACACTGAAGCTTTCTTT. This codes for CASSSPQGMNTEAFF.

This clonotype has ten or more counts. The rearrangement joins TRBV7-9 to TRBJ1-5; D not certain. The V end was cut by 2 bases, the J end by 10 bases, with 12 bases between. CDR1 is SEHNR and CDR2 is FQNEAQ in the germline V gene (reference sequence). The CDR3 has 13 amino acids. The CDR3 region has the DNA TGTGCCAGCAGCTTACTTTCCGGCGGACCCCAGCATTTT. This translates into CASSLLSGGPQHF.

V and J are TRBV7-2 and TRBJ2-1; 7 bases match TRBD2. The V gene's germline CDR1 is SGHTA and CDR2 FQGNSA. The length of the CDR3 is 16 residues. Losses at the gene ends were 5 bases for V and 4 bases for J; bases not matched to a gene: 11. CDR3: CASSPMKRGDYNEQFF. The DNA for the CDR3 is TGTGCCAGCAGCCCGATGAAGCGGGGAGATTACAATGAGCAGTTCTTC.

This clonotype was seen a few times. The V and J genes are TRBV7-9 and TRBJ2-7, with D possibly being TRBD1 (5 bases). CDR1 is SEHNR, CDR2 FQNEAQ, per germline (reference sequence). The CDR3 loop spans 16 amino acids. Trimming took off 5 bases at V and 0 bases at J, with 17 bases between the two ends. The CDR3 sequence is CASSGKDSESSYEQYF. DNA for the CDR3: TGTGCCAGCAGCGGAAAAGACAGTGAAAGCTCCTACGAGCAGTACTTC.

V gene TRBV7-2 combines with J gene TRBJ2-6; possibly TRBD1 for D (5 bases). The CDR3 is 15 amino acids. Germline V gene lookup returns CDR1 SGHTA and CDR2 FQGNSA. Trimming cost V 8 bases and J 2 bases, with 13 bases left between them. CDR3 in amino acids: CASWTIPTGANVLTF. The CDR3 bases are TGTGCCAGCTGGACAATCCCGACTGGGGCCAACGTCCTGACTTTC.

In its sample, this clonotype was seen a few times. The junction does not match germline at one end; this may be a read error. The chain employs TRBV29-1 and TRBJ2-3; tentatively, D is TRBD1 or TRBD2 (5 bases each). Germline V gives CDR1 SQVTM, CDR2 ANQGSEA. The CDR3 runs to 14 residues. CDR3 loop: CNVEWDGITDTQYF. As DNA, the CDR3 is TGCAACGTTGAATGGGACGGTATCACAGATACGCAGTATTTT.

The V gene is TRBV30, the J gene TRBJ2-2; 8 bases match TRBD1. The CDR3 extends over 14 amino acids. Germline V gene data show CDR1 as GTSNPN and CDR2 as SVGIG (reference sequence). V gave up 8 bases and J gave up 1 base; unmatched junction bases: 6. The CDR3 spells CARKTGVNTGELFF. The DNA of the CDR3 is TGTGCCCGGAAGACAGGGGTGAACACCGGGGAGCTGTTTTTT.

The genes are TRBV4-3 and TRBJ1-1; D possibly corresponds to TRBD1 (6 bases). V lost 0 bases, J lost 1 base, and 15 bases lay in between. This CDR3 spans 17 amino acids. The germline gives CDR1 LGHNA, CDR2 YSLEER. Here the CDR3 reads CASSQDHLGAGNTEAFF. CDR3 bases: TGCGCCAGCAGCCAAGATCATCTGGGGGCGGGGAACACTGAAGCTTTCTTT.

Ten or more counts support this clonotype. This chain links TRBV7-9 with TRBJ2-3; D not resolved. This CDR3 comprises 12 residues. Germline CDR1 and CDR2: SEHNR and FQNEAQ (reference sequence). Trimming removed 5 bases at V and 8 bases at J, with 11 bases between. CDR3 amino acids: CASSPTRSTQYF. The CDR3 nucleotides read TGTGCCAGCAGCCCTACACGGTCTACGCAGTATTTT.

There are a few counts of this clonotype. The V and J genes are TRBV5-1 and TRBJ1-2; the D is unclear. Germline CDR1 reads SGHRS; CDR2 reads YFSETQ. The CDR3 loop spans 14 amino acids. The germline V and J ends were trimmed by 4 bases and 1 base, with 11 bases remaining between them. As DNA, the CDR3 is TGCGCCAGCAGCGTGGCGCAGGATAACTATGGCTACACCTTC. Protein sequence: CASSVAQDNYGYTF.

In this sample, this clonotype turned up many times. V gene TRBV12-3 or TRBV12-4 combines with J gene TRBJ1-2, with D uncertain. This CDR3 has 13 residues. The V end lost 3 bases, the J end lost 6 bases, and 11 bases lay between the germline ends. The CDR3 DNA reads TGTGCCAGCAGTTTCCGGGTTTCAGATGGCTACACCTTC. This encodes CASSFRVSDGYTF.

As concerns this clonotype: One junction end does not reproduce the germline sequence, and a read error may be involved. V gene TRBV5-1 combines with J gene TRBJ2-3; D is tentatively TRBD1 or TRBD2 (5 bases each). CDR1 is SGHRS and CDR2 is YFSETQ in the germline V gene. The CDR3 is 16 residues long. The CDR3 loop reads CASKLSDSPSTGTQYF. As DNA, the CDR3 is TGCGCCAGCAAGTTATCCGACAGTCCTAGCACAGGTACGCAGTATTTT.

The rearrangement links TRBV9 to TRBJ2-1; 7 nucleotides match TRBD1. The CDR3 consists of 16 residues. J lost 0 bases, V lost 4 bases, and 7 bases had no gene match. Germline CDR1 reads SGDLS; CDR2 reads YYNGEE. This chain's CDR3 is CASSTTQGSSYNEQFF. For the CDR3, the DNA is TGTGCCAGCAGCACAACACAGGGGAGCTCCTACAATGAGCAGTTCTTC.

The V call is TRBV5-8, the J call TRBJ2-1, with D tentatively TRBD1 (7 bases). Germline V gene data show CDR1 as SGHTS and CDR2 as YDEGEE. The V end lost 0 bases, the J end lost 8 bases, and 12 bases lay between the germline ends. The CDR3 is 14 amino acids. In DNA, the CDR3 is TGTGCCAGCAGCTTGGCCGGCAGGGGGGATGAGCAGTTCTTC. Amino acid sequence: CASSLAGRGDEQFF. The whole variable domain, remainder taken from reference TRBV5-8 and TRBJ2-1, is EAGVTQSPTHLIKTRGQQATLRCSPISGHTSVYWYQQALGLGLQFLLWYDEGEERNRGNFPPRFSGRQFPNYSSELNVNALELEDSALYLCASSLAGRGDEQFFGPGTRLTVL.

The rearrangement links TRBV11-2 to TRBJ2-5; D is unclear. The CDR3 contains 14 residues. The V and J ends lost 4 bases and 1 base respectively, with 10 bases between them. Germline CDR1 is SGHAT and CDR2 is FQNNGV. The CDR3 is CASSSRWFQETQYF. In DNA, the CDR3 is TGTGCCAGCAGCTCCCGGTGGTTCCAAGAGACCCAGTACTTC.

The chain employs TRBV4-3 and TRBJ1-4; a possible D gene is TRBD1 (5 bases). CDR3 size: 15 residues. The germline CDR1 and CDR2 sequences are LGHNA and YSLEER. Trimming removed 0 bases from V and 8 bases from J, with 13 bases in between. CDR3 bases: TGCGCCAGCAGCCAAGAATCCGTGAAGGGGGAAAAACTGTTTTTT. Its protein product is CASSQESVKGEKLFF.